This T cell receptor (beta chain) appears in the sequencing data of a study of patients and donors after allogeneic stem cell transplantation. TCRdb called the RT-PCR reads again in MiXCR, with one record for every CDR3 protein. The sample lists about 400,000 distinct CDR3 sequences; 16% were seen once. Sequencing used blood, either unsorted or a sorted T cell fraction (not recorded which). The receptor's source is a human donor who was either an allogeneic HSCT recipient or a stem cell or donor lymphocyte infusion donor (not recorded which). It is not recorded whose cells these are; they may come from a transplant donor.

As DNA, the CDR3 is TGCGCCAGCAGCCACCTACCGGGACAGGGGAACACAGATACGCAGTATTTT. Translating gives CASSHLPGQGNTDTQYF. V usage is TRBV5-1 and J usage is TRBJ2-3; 10 nucleotides agree with TRBD1. Germline trimming cut 4 bases from V and 2 bases from J; bases unmatched to any gene: 10. The germline V gene has CDR1 SGHRS and CDR2 YFSETQ. The CDR3 is 17 residues long. Full variable domain (remainder filled in from reference TRBV5-1 and TRBJ2-3): KAGVTQTPRYLIKTRGQQVTLSCSPISGHRSVSWYQQTPGQGLQFLFEYFSETQRNKGNFPGRFSGRQFSNSRSEMNVSTLELGDSALYLCASSHLPGQGNTDTQYFGPGTRLTVL.